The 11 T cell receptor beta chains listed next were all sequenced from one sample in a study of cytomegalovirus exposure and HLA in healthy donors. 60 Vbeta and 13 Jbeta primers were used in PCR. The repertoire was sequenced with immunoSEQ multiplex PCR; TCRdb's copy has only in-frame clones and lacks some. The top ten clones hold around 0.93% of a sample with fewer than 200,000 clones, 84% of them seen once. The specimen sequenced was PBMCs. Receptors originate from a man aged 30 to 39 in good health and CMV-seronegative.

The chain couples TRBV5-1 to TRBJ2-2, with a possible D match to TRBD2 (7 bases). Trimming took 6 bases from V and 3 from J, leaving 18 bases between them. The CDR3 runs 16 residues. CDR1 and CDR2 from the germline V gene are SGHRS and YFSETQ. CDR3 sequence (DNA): TGCGCCAGCACGGCGCGCAAGGGGGGGGACACCGGGGAGCTGTTTTTT. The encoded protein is CASTARKGGDTGELFF.

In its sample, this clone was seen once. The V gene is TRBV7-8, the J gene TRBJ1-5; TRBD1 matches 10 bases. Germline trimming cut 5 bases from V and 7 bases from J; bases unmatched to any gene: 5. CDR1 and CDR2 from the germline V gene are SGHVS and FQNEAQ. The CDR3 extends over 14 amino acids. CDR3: CASSRGQGDQPQHF. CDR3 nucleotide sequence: TGTGCCAGCAGCCGCGGACAGGGGGACCAGCCCCAGCATTTT. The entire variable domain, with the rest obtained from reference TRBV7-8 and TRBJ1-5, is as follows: GAGVSQSPRYKVAKRGQDVALRCDPISGHVSLFWYQQALGQGPEFLTYFQNEAQLDKSGLPSDRFFAERPEGSVSTLKIQRTQQEDSAVYLCASSRGQGDQPQHFGDGTRLSIL.

The CDR3 protein is CASSLVLGGFYEQYF. In DNA, the CDR3 is TGTGCCAGCAGCTTAGTTCTCGGGGGGTTCTACGAGCAGTACTTC. V and J are TRBV7-9 and TRBJ2-7; the match to TRBD2 covers 7 bases. The V gene's germline CDR1 is SEHNR and CDR2 FQNEAQ (reference sequence). CDR3 length: 15 residues. V shed 1 base, J shed 3 bases, and the junction held 6 bases outside the gene matches.

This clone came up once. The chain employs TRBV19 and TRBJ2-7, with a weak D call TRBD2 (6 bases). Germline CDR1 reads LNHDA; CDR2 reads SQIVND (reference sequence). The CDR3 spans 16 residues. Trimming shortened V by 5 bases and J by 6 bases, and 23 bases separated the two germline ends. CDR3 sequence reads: CASSSDRDSSGVEQYF. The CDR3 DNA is TGTGCCAGTAGTTCAGACCGGGACTCCTCCGGAGTCGAGCAGTACTTC.

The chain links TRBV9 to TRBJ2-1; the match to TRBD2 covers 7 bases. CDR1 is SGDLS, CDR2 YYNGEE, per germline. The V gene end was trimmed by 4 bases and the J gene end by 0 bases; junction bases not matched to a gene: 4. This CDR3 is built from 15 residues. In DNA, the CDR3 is TGTGCCAGCAGCCCTCTAGCGGCCTCCTACAATGAGCAGTTCTTC. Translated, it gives CASSPLAASYNEQFF.

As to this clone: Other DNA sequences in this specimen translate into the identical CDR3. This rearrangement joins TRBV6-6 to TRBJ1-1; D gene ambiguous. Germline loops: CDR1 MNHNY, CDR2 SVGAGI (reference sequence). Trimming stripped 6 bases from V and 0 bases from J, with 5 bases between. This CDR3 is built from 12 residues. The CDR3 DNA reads TGTGCCAGCAGAAATATGAACACTGAAGCTTTCTTT. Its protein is CASRNMNTEAFF.

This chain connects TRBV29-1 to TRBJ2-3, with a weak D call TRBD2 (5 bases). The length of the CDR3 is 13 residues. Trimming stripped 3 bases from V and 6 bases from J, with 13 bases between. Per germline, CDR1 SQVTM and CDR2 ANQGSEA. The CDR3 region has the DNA TGCAGCGTTGAGGCACGGGGTTCGGATACGCAGTATTTT. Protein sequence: CSVEARGSDTQYF.

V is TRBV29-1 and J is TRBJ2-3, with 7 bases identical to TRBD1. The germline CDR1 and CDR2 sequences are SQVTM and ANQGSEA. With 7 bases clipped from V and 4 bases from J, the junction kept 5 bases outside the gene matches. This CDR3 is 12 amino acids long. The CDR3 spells CSADQGADTQYF. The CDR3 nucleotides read TGCAGCGCTGACCAGGGGGCAGATACGCAGTATTTT.

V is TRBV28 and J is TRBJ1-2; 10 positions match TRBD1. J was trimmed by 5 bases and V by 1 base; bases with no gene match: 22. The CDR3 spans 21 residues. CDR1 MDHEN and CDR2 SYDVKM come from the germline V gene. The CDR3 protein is CASSLYPGTGARLKGGYGYTF. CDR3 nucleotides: TGTGCCAGCAGTTTATACCCCGGGACAGGGGCGAGGTTAAAGGGGGGTTATGGCTACACCTTC.

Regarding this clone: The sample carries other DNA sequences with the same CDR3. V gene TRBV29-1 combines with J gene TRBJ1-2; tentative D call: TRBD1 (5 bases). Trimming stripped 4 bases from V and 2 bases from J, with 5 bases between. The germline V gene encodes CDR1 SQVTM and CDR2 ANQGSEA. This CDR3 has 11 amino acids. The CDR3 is CSVGQNYGYTF. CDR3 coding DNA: TGCAGCGTTGGACAGAACTATGGCTACACCTTC.

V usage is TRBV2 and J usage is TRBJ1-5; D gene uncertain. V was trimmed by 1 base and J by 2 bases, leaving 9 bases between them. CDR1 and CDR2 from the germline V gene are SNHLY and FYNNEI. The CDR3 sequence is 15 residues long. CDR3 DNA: TGTGCCAGCAGTGAAGGGTTGAGGGGCAATCAGCCCCAGCATTTT. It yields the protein CASSEGLRGNQPQHF.